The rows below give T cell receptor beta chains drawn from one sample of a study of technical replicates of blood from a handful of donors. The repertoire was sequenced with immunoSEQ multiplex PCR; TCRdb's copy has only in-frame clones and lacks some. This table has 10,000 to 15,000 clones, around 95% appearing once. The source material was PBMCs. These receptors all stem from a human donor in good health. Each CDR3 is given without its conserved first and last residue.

ASSYSGQGAYLF	TRBJ1-4	TRBV6-6
AISEGRGEQF	TRBJ2-1	TRBV10-3
AADDSGRATDTQY	TRBJ2-3	TRBV6-5
ASSLEAGGGDEQF	TRBJ2-1	TRBV5-1
ASRPGGNSYEQY	TRBJ2-7	TRBV28
ASSLGLGPSDTQY	TRBJ2-3	TRBV11-2
ASRSGQGPGTQY	TRBJ2-5	TRBV10-2
ASSSGTGPTEAF	TRBJ1-1	TRBV7-3
ASSLGRGGYNEQF	TRBJ2-1	TRBV7-9
ASRLQAMANQPQH	TRBJ1-5	TRBV6-5
ASTGLAGGEGNEQF	TRBJ2-1	TRBV11-2
SGLHRDEQY	TRBJ2-7	TRBV29-1
ASSFSSTDTQY	TRBJ2-3	TRBV28
ASSVEGLAEVGDTQY	TRBJ2-3	TRBV9
ASRKREGLDEQF	TRBJ2-1	TRBV19
ASSVGLAGEGYEQY	TRBJ2-7	TRBV5-1
ASSAQGTGAYEQY	TRBJ2-7	TRBV2
ASRPGLAGGLSVNEQF	TRBJ2-1	TRBV6-4
SANPTGETEAF	TRBJ1-1	TRBV29-1
ASSSAGILYTEAF	TRBJ1-1	TRBV7-9
ASSLGGENEQY	TRBJ2-7	TRBV11-3
ASIPPRRGLAGEEYEQY	TRBJ2-7	TRBV7-9
ASGQGLQETQY	TRBJ2-5	TRBV5-6
ASSFPGLAVSTDTQY	TRBJ2-3	TRBV5-1
ASNGGRAHNEQF	TRBJ2-1	TRBV19
ASSLGDTDYGYT	TRBJ1-2	TRBV5-1
ASSSSAGLGGYT	TRBJ1-2	TRBV6-6
ASSTRTGGFGEQY	TRBJ2-7	TRBV5-1
ASSYLGDSYEQY	TRBJ2-7	TRBV6-5
ASSFADSSGNTIY	TRBJ1-3	TRBV5-1
ASSLGGGQGVDEQY	TRBJ2-7	TRBV5-4
SVEEGGTTEAF	TRBJ1-1	TRBV29-1
ASSLVQGTEAF	TRBJ1-1	TRBV7-9
ASSIWTSTNNEQF	TRBJ2-1	TRBV19
AWRGTSGSYEQY	TRBJ2-7	TRBV30
ASSFGAGQETQY	TRBJ2-5	TRBV5-1
ASSYGPGNSEQY	TRBJ2-7	TRBV6-5
ASSFARYGEQF	TRBJ2-1	TRBV5-6
ASSWDRESSTDTQY	TRBJ2-3	TRBV10-2
ASSFSQGEGYEQY	TRBJ2-7	TRBV5-6
ASSFRDRVPYEQY	TRBJ2-7	TRBV5-1
ARARQSSYNEQF	TRBJ2-1	TRBV27
ASSVSGRGYEQY	TRBJ2-7	TRBV6-5
ASRRLAGEETQY	TRBJ2-5	TRBV27
ASSPADRNTEAF	TRBJ1-1	TRBV28
ASSRREDYNEQF	TRBJ2-1	TRBV5-1
ASSTGGRYEQY	TRBJ2-7	TRBV28
ASSPGQGRANEKLF	TRBJ1-4	TRBV7-9
ASSMTSGSTDTQY	TRBJ2-3	TRBV7-8
ASSLGVTGDTQY	TRBJ2-3	TRBV5-1
AIMSRVLAGANSTDTQY	TRBJ2-3	TRBV10-3
ASSLQRSYEQY	TRBJ2-7	TRBV27
ASSLGVGDYGYT	TRBJ1-2	TRBV5-1